Below are 17 T cell receptor beta chains sequenced from a single sample in a study of T cells after yellow fever vaccination. TCRdb recomputed calls from the 5' RACE reads with MiXCR, one row per CDR3 protein. The repertoire has about 340,000 distinct CDR3 sequences, about an eighth of them found once; the top ten carry 2.5% to 4%. Source: CD4+ T cells sorted from PBMCs, taken 15 days after the yellow fever booster vaccination. Receptors originate from a man aged 18 to 29 who received the YFV17D yellow fever vaccine.

The table lists this clonotype with a count of one. The chain joins TRBV13 to TRBJ2-7, with D perhaps matching TRBD1 (7 bases). This CDR3 comprises 11 residues. V was clipped by 5 bases and J by 10 bases, with 12 bases between them. Germline V lookup: CDR1 PRHDT, CDR2 FYEKMQ (reference sequence). CDR3 DNA: TGTGCCAGCAGCCAGGGGGGATTTCAGTACGTC. It codes for CASSQGGFQYV.

This clonotype turned up a few times. The V gene is TRBV29-1, the J gene TRBJ1-2; D remains ambiguous. Germline V CDR1 and CDR2: SQVTM, ANQGSEA. V lost 7 bases and J 7 bases, leaving 13 bases between the germline ends. The CDR3 loop spans 11 amino acids. The CDR3 is CSARLQFGYTF. In DNA form, the CDR3 reads TGCAGCGCGCGTCTACAATTTGGCTACACCTTC.

The chain recombines TRBV24-1 with TRBJ2-3; 7 nucleotides line up with TRBD2. J was trimmed by 7 bases and V by 5 bases; bases with no gene match: 8. The CDR3 is 14 amino acids. The germline V gene has CDR1 KGHDR and CDR2 SFDVKD. The CDR3 reads CATSALGGGYTQYF. The DNA of the CDR3 is TGTGCCACCAGTGCCCTGGGGGGGGGATATACGCAGTATTTT.

This clonotype has more than one count but fewer than ten. This chain uses TRBV5-4 with TRBJ2-3, with D uncertain. V gave up 1 base and J gave up 2 bases, with 8 bases separating them. Germline V gene sequence: CDR1 SGHNT, CDR2 YYREEE (reference sequence). This CDR3 region has 14 residues. The CDR3 coding sequence is TGTGCCAGCAGCTTGAAGGGCGACACAGATACGCAGTATTTT. Its protein product is CASSLKGDTDTQYF.

This clonotype has more than one count but fewer than ten. The chain links TRBV3-1 to TRBJ2-7, with D uncertain. V was pared by 0 bases and J by 3 bases, with 15 bases between. The CDR3 runs to 16 residues. Germline assignment: CDR1 LGHDT and CDR2 YNNKEL (reference sequence). This CDR3 reads CASSQDPVSLLYEQYF. The CDR3 region has the DNA TGTGCCAGCAGCCAAGACCCCGTGTCGTTGCTCTACGAGCAGTACTTC.

The chain joins TRBV7-2 to TRBJ2-3, with 7 bases matching TRBD2. The CDR3 totals 15 residues. The trim removed 2 bases at V and 2 bases at J, leaving 4 bases unmatched. The germline V gene encodes CDR1 SGHTA and CDR2 FQGNSA. CDR3 bases: TGTGCCAGCAGCTTACTAGCGGTGGACACAGATACGCAGTATTTT. Protein: CASSLLAVDTDTQYF.

The rearrangement uses TRBV6-2 or TRBV6-3 and TRBJ1-1; unclear D gene. V was clipped by 2 bases and J by 5 bases, with 12 bases between them. The CDR3 length is 14 residues. From germline, CDR1 is MNHEY and CDR2 SVGEGT. CDR3 in DNA: TGTGCCAGCAGTTACCCCGAGGGTGAAACTGAAGCTTTCTTT. This sequence encodes CASSYPEGETEAFF.

The chain has TRBV24-1 and TRBJ2-3, with D unresolved. V lost 0 bases, J lost 8 bases, and 5 bases lay in between. Germline V gene data show CDR1 as KGHDR and CDR2 as SFDVKD. The CDR3 totals 12 residues. The CDR3 DNA follows: TGTGCCACCAGTGATTTGCGGAGTACGCAGTATTTT. The encoded protein is CATSDLRSTQYF.

This clonotype was seen more than once but under ten times. The genes are TRBV12-3 or TRBV12-4 and TRBJ2-2; no definite D call. The CDR3 sequence is 13 residues long. V was pared by 2 bases and J by 9 bases, with 10 bases between. As DNA, the CDR3 is TGTGCCAGCAGTTTATATCCCGGCCGGGAGCTGTTTTTT. It is translated as CASSLYPGRELFF.

The V call is TRBV4-1, the J call TRBJ1-6; D perhaps matches TRBD1 (5 bases). The V end lost 5 bases, the J end lost 6 bases, and 20 bases lay between the germline ends. Germline V gene lookup returns CDR1 MGHRA and CDR2 YSYEKL. The CDR3 covers 17 residues. CDR3 sequence reads: CASSSWGGKAGNSPLHF. The CDR3 DNA reads as TGCGCCAGCAGCTCGTGGGGGGGAAAAGCCGGTAATTCACCCCTCCACTTT.

Points on this clonotype: A read error may produce the germline difference seen at one junction end. The chain carries TRBV7-6 and TRBJ2-3; possibly TRBD2 for D (6 bases). The CDR3 covers 16 residues. Germline values: CDR1 SGHVS, CDR2 FNYEAQ. The CDR3 region has the DNA TGTGCCAGCAGATTAGCCGGGACTGCGACGGCAGATACGCAGTATTTT. It is translated as CASRLAGTATADTQYF.

This clonotype was seen a handful of times. For the CDR3, the DNA is TGTGCCATCAGTGGCAGAACAGGGGGACCTGGGGAGACCCAGTACTTC. Protein: CAISGRTGGPGETQYF. This sequence joins TRBV10-3 and TRBJ2-5; 8 positions match TRBD1. CDR1 and CDR2 (germline): ENHRY, SYGVKD. This CDR3 contains 16 residues. With 4 bases clipped from V and 5 bases from J, the junction kept 12 bases outside the gene matches.

The rearrangement uses TRBV21-1 and TRBJ2-7; the table's D call of TRBD1 was not tested on the DNA. TRBV21-1 corresponds to a pseudogene. The CDR3 has 17 amino acids. The CDR3 loop is CASSKGSADPGTYEQYV. The CDR3 DNA reads as TGTGCCAGCAGCAAAGGATCGGCGGACCCGGGAACCTACGAGCAGTACGTC.

This chain connects TRBV11-2 to TRBJ1-4; no definite D call. Trimming took 6 bases from V and 1 from J, leaving 12 bases between them. The germline V gene encodes CDR1 SGHAT and CDR2 FQNNGV. This CDR3 has 15 residues. CDR3: CASSRGGRTNEKLFF. CDR3 sequence (DNA): TGTGCCAGCAGTCGTGGTGGCCGAACTAATGAAAAACTGTTTTTT.

This clonotype occurred a few times. This rearrangement joins TRBV20-1 to TRBJ1-5, with 7 bases that match TRBD1. Germline assignment: CDR1 DFQATT and CDR2 SNEGSKA (reference sequence). This CDR3 comprises 12 residues. The ends lost 5 bases at V and 4 bases at J; junction bases unmatched: 2. CDR3 sequence (DNA): TGCAGTGCTCTACAGGGGAATCAGCCCCAGCATTTT. Protein sequence: CSALQGNQPQHF.

The table lists this clonotype with many counts. CDR3 loop: CASSKDRYTGELFF. CDR3 sequence (DNA): TGTGCCAGCAGCAAAGACAGATACACCGGGGAGCTGTTTTTT. This chain links TRBV6-2 or TRBV6-3 with TRBJ2-2, with a tentative D call TRBD1 (5 bases). CDR3 size: 14 residues. CDR1 MNHEY and CDR2 SVGEGT come from the germline V gene. V was cut by 6 bases and J by 3 bases, with 11 bases left in between.

The chain uses TRBV29-1 and TRBJ1-1; unclear D gene. V was cut by 7 bases and J by 5 bases, with 17 bases left in between. CDR3 length: 13 amino acids. CDR1 is SQVTM and CDR2 is ANQGSEA in the germline V gene. The CDR3 DNA follows: TGCAGCGGAGGTCGGGCGAAGGGAACTGAAGCTTTCTTT. This encodes CSGGRAKGTEAFF.